This TCR beta chain was captured by sequencing in a study of shared clonotypes between healthy human individuals. Trimming shortened V by 5 bases and J by 2 bases, and 21 bases separated the two germline ends. Germline V gives CDR1 SEHNR, CDR2 FQNEAQ (reference sequence). The CDR3 covers 17 residues. For this clone: Its antigen remains unidentified.

Findings of the study overall: The authors expected sequencing depth to affect clonotype sharing among donors.

The sorted-subset replicate PCRs were given 200 ng DNA, which is about 29,000 T cell genomes. Generated by immunoSEQ multiplex PCR, the TCRdb table keeps only in-frame clones and is missing some. The table lists 1.4 million or so clones, 98% of them singletons. Memory CD4+ cells were the fraction left after CD45RA+ naive selection. The TCR originated in a man aged 25-45 years in good health. The rearrangement joins TRBV7-9 to TRBJ1-1; D perhaps matches TRBD1 (5 bases). Input material: naive CD4+ T cells sorted from blood. The subset denotes: CD45RA+ positively selected. CDR3 bases: TGTGCCAGCAGCCAGGGATCCGGTGGTCTCCTAAACACTGAAGCTTTCTTT. Translation: CASSQGSGGLLNTEAFF. The variable domain in full, completed from reference TRBV7-9 and TRBJ1-1, reads DTGVSQNPRHKITKRGQNVTFRCDPISEHNRLYWYRQTLGQGPEFLTYFQNEAQLEKSRLLSDRFSAERPKGSFSTLEIQRTEQGDSAMYLCASSQGSGGLLNTEAFFGQGTRLTVV.